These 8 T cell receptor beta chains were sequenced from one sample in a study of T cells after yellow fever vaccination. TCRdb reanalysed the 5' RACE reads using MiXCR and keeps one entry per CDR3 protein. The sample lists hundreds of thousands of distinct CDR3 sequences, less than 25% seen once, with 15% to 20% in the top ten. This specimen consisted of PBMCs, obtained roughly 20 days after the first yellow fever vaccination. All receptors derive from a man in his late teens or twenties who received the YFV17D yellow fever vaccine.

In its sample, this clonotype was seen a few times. In DNA form, the CDR3 reads TGTGCCAGCAGCTTATTCCGCCGGCCCGGGGAGCTGTTTTTT. Translated: CASSLFRRPGELFF. The chain links TRBV7-2 to TRBJ2-2; no definite D call. Trimming removed 2 bases from V and 6 bases from J, with 10 bases in between. CDR3 length equals 14 residues. The germline V gene encodes CDR1 SGHTA and CDR2 FQGNSA.

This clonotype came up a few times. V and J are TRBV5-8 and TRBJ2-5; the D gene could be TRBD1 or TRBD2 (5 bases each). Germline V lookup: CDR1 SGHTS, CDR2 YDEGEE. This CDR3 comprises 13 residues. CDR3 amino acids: CTPTGRLGETQYF. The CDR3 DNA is TGTACACCAACGGGGCGATTAGGAGAGACCCAGTACTTC.

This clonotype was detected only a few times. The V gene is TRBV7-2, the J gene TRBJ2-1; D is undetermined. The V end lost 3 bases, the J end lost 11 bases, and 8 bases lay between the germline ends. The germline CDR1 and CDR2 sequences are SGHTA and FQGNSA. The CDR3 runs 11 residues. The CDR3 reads CASSLISQQFF. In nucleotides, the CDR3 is TGTGCCAGCAGCTTGATTAGCCAGCAGTTCTTC.

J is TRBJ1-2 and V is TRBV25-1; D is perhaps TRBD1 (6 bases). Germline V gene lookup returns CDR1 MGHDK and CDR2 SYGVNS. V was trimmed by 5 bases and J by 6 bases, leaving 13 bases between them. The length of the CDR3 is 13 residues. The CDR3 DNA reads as TGTGCCAGCAGTCACGGGACACCCAATGGCTACACCTTC. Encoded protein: CASSHGTPNGYTF.

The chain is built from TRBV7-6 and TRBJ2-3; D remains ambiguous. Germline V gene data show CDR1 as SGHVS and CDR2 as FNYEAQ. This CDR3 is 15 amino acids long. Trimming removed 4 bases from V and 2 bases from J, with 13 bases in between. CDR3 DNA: TGTGCCAGCAGCTCGACGGCTAGAAACACAGATACGCAGTATTTT. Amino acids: CASSSTARNTDTQYF.

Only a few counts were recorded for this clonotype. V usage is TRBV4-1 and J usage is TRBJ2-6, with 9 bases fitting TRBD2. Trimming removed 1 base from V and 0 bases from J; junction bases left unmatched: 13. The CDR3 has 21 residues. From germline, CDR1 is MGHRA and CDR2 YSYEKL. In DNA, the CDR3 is TGCGCCAGCAGCCAAGCGATCTCACTAGCGGGCTTTTCCTCTGGGGCCAACGTCCTGACTTTC. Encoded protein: CASSQAISLAGFSSGANVLTF.

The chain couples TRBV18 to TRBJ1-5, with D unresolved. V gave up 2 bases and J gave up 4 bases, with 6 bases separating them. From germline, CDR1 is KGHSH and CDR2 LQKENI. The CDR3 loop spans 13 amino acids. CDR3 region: CASSPNPNQPQHF. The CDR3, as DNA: TGTGCCAGCTCACCAAACCCGAATCAGCCCCAGCATTTT.

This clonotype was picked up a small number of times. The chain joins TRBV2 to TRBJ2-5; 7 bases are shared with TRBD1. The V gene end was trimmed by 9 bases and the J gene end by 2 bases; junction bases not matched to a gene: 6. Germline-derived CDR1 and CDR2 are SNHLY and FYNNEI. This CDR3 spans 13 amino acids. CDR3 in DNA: TGTGCCAGTACGGGACAGACTCAAGAGACCCAGTACTTC. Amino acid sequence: CASTGQTQETQYF.